This T cell receptor beta chain was obtained from a study of T cell repertoires in cytomegalovirus infection. Study details: TCR beta signatures that were public indicated CMV infection and matching HLA type. Study observations and caveats: The cumulative frequency of public TCR beta families identified carriers of CMV plus the relevant HLA. CMV-specific TCR beta clonotypes restricted by HLA-C dominated the ex vivo response.

This clonotype was seen many times. Its matching antigen is unknown. The germline V gene has CDR1 LGHDT and CDR2 YNNKEL (reference sequence). The CDR3 totals 16 residues. V was shortened by 0 bases and J by 0 bases, with 6 bases between the two germline ends. TCRdb passed the reads through MiXCR, listing each CDR3 protein once. Of hundreds of thousands of distinct CDR3 sequences detected, around 9.1% appear once; the ten largest clones hold approximately 2.4%. The sample comprised PBMCs. This receptor was obtained from a human donor in good health (CMV status not recorded). Some clones in this sample may be carry-over from other donors' samples. V usage is TRBV3-1 and J usage is TRBJ2-6; D gene unclear. Here the CDR3 reads CASSQDLGSGANVLTF. The DNA of the CDR3 is TGTGCCAGCAGCCAAGATCTTGGCTCTGGGGCCAACGTCCTGACTTTC.